Each of the 5 T cell receptor beta chains below was sequenced from the same sample in a study of shared clonotypes between healthy human individuals. The method was immunoSEQ multiplex PCR; TCRdb's version includes in-frame clones alone and lacks a portion of them. The table lists about 610,000 clones, more than 95% of them singletons. The sequenced sample consisted of naive CD4+ T cells sorted from blood. Sample subset: CD45RA+ positively selected. The receptors come from a woman aged 25 to 45 in good health.

The chain recombines TRBV10-3 with TRBJ1-1; no reliable D call. The germline CDR1 and CDR2 sequences are ENHRY and SYGVKD. The V end lost 6 bases, the J end lost 7 bases, and 15 bases lay between the germline ends. The length of the CDR3 is 13 residues. As DNA, the CDR3 is TGTGCCATCAGCCGTACCGGATTGGATGAAGCTTTCTTT. Its translation is CAISRTGLDEAFF.

This clone appeared once. The chain is built from TRBV4-1 and TRBJ2-6; unclear D gene. V gave up 3 bases and J gave up 1 base, with 7 bases separating them. CDR1 is MGHRA, CDR2 YSYEKL, per germline. This CDR3 spans 15 amino acids. CDR3 sequence reads: CASSQGESGANVLTF. The CDR3 nucleotides are TGCGCCAGCAGCCAGGGTGAGTCTGGGGCCAACGTCCTGACTTTC.

This clone was found once. This chain uses TRBV18 with TRBJ1-5; 10 nucleotides align to TRBD1. The junction had 14 bases not matched to a gene; V was cut back by 3 bases and J by 3 bases. Germline V gene data show CDR1 as KGHSH and CDR2 as LQKENI. The CDR3 is 19 amino acids. The CDR3 loop is CASSPTADRGLVNNQPQHF. For the CDR3, the DNA is TGTGCCAGCTCACCTACCGCTGACAGGGGGCTCGTTAACAATCAGCCCCAGCATTTT. The full variable domain, its missing parts supplied by reference TRBV18 and TRBJ1-5, is NAGVMQNPRHLVRRRGQEARLRCSPMKGHSHVYWYRQLPEEGLKFMVYLQKENIIDESGMPKERFSAEFPKEGPSILRIQQVVRGDSAAYFCASSPTADRGLVNNQPQHFGDGTRLSIL.

This chain links TRBV28 with TRBJ1-2; 7 bases map to TRBD1. The ends lost 5 bases at V and 2 bases at J; junction bases unmatched: 8. This CDR3 comprises 15 residues. The germline gives CDR1 MDHEN, CDR2 SYDVKM. The CDR3 DNA sequence: TGTGCCAGCAGTCTGATTGACAGGGCAAACTATGGCTACACCTTC. Protein sequence: CASSLIDRANYGYTF.

The chain uses TRBV2 and TRBJ1-1, with D perhaps TRBD1 (5 bases). The CDR3 length is 13 residues. Trimming left V 4 bases short and J 1 base short, with 7 bases between. Germline CDR1 and CDR2: SNHLY and FYNNEI. CDR3 in amino acids: CASSGDANTEAFF. The CDR3 DNA follows: TGTGCCAGCAGTGGGGACGCGAACACTGAAGCTTTCTTT.